This passage covers 6 T cell receptor beta chains from one sample sequenced in a study of tumor-infiltrating lymphocytes in localized non-small cell lung cancer (dated by TCRdb to the early 2020s). The library relied on the immunoSEQ multiplex PCR assay. The clones in this table, taken by TCRdb from immuneACCESS, are in-frame only. Not every clone is retained; where verified, under half of the shortfall comes from an unresolved V gene, and the cause of the rest is unknown. A total of around 1,500 clones appear in this sample, around 37% of them only once. The ten largest clones take up roughly 15% of the sample. Material: uninvolved lung tissue not adjacent to the tumor. Source of these receptors: a human donor with non-small cell lung cancer.

The chain carries TRBV30 and TRBJ1-1; D gene ambiguous. Trimming removed 1 base at V and 0 bases at J, with 18 bases between. CDR1 is GTSNPN and CDR2 is SVGIG in the germline V gene (reference sequence). CDR3 size: 17 residues. CDR3 sequence: CAWSEFGLGAMNTEAFF. In DNA, the CDR3 is TGTGCCTGGAGTGAGTTTGGTTTAGGAGCCATGAACACTGAAGCTTTCTTT.

This clone was seen a handful of times. The chain joins TRBV2 to TRBJ2-2; 7 bases map to TRBD1. V shed 7 bases and J 2 bases; nucleotides not matched to a gene: 13. The CDR3 runs 17 residues. The germline gives CDR1 SNHLY, CDR2 FYNNEI. For the CDR3, the DNA is TGTGCCAGCACAACACCCCGGGACAGAGAAAACACCGGGGAGCTGTTTTTT. Its translation is CASTTPRDRENTGELFF.

The V gene is TRBV30, the J gene TRBJ1-4; D ambiguous. In germline, CDR1 is GTSNPN, CDR2 SVGIG (reference sequence). CDR3 length: 13 residues. With 3 bases removed from V and 5 bases from J, the gap between germline ends came to 10 bases. CDR3: CAWRAGPNEKLFF. As DNA, the CDR3 is TGTGCCTGGAGGGCCGGCCCAAATGAAAAACTGTTTTTT.

The V and J genes are TRBV19 and TRBJ2-7, with a possible D match to TRBD1 (6 bases). V was clipped by 5 bases and J by 4 bases, with 12 bases between them. This CDR3 has 13 amino acids. The germline gives CDR1 LNHDA, CDR2 SQIVND (reference sequence). CDR3 residues: CASSFTGIYEQYF. The CDR3 DNA reads TGTGCCAGTAGTTTCACAGGGATTTACGAGCAGTACTTC.

This clone was seen more than once but under ten times. The gene calls are TRBV19 and TRBJ1-5; D call uncertain. The V end was cut by 4 bases, the J end by 7 bases, with 17 bases between. The CDR3 spans 15 residues. Germline V lookup: CDR1 LNHDA, CDR2 SQIVND (reference sequence). CDR3 sequence (DNA): TGTGCCAGTAGTACGTCCGGGCCCAAGATCCAGCCCCAGCATTTT. Its protein is CASSTSGPKIQPQHF.

Worth noting for this clone: Germline and junction disagree at one end, which may indicate a read error. The gene calls are TRBV7-2 and TRBJ1-4; 9 bases line up with TRBD1. Germline CDR1 reads SGHTA; CDR2 reads FQGNSA. The CDR3 runs to 15 residues. CDR3 loop: CASSLAPGQGGKLFF. The CDR3 coding sequence is TGTGCCAGCAGCCTAGCCCCGGGACAGGGAGGAAAACTGTTTTTT.